Detailed here is one T cell receptor (beta chain). This entry belongs to a study of early T cells in non-severe SARS-CoV-2 infection. Trimming removed 1 base from V and 2 bases from J, with 13 bases in between. Germline-derived CDR1 and CDR2 are DFQATT and SNEGSKA (reference sequence). The CDR3 covers 15 residues. TCRdb redid the calling of the 5' RACE reads with MiXCR, one entry per CDR3 protein. The sample has about 55,000 distinct CDR3 sequences, around 8% seen once. This TCR was recovered from an adult who was a healthcare worker with PCR-confirmed SARS-CoV-2 infection or an uninfected control (not recorded which). The chain combines TRBV20-1 with TRBJ2-3; weak D call: TRBD2 (5 bases). What was sequenced was whole blood. The CDR3 bases are TGCAGTGCTAGAGGTGCGGCTAGCTCCACAGATACGCAGTATTTT. As protein: CSARGAASSTDTQYF.